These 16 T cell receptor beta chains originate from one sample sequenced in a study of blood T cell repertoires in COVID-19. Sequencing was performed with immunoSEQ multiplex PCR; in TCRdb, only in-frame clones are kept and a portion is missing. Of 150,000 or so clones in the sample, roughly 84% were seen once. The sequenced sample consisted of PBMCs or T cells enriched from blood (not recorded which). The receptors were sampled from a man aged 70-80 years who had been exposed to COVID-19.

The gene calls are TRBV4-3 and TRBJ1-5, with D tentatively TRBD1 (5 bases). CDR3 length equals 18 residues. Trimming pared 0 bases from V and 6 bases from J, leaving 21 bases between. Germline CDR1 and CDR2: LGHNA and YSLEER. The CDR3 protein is CASSQEAYVSGGSQPQHF. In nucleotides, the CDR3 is TGCGCCAGCAGCCAAGAAGCGTACGTCTCGGGGGGATCTCAGCCCCAGCATTTT.

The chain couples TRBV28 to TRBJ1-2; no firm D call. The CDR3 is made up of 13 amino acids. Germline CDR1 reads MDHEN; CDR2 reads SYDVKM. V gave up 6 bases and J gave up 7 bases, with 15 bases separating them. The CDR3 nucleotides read TGTGCCAGCAGCCCTCACGGTTTGGTTGGCTACACCTTC. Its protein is CASSPHGLVGYTF.

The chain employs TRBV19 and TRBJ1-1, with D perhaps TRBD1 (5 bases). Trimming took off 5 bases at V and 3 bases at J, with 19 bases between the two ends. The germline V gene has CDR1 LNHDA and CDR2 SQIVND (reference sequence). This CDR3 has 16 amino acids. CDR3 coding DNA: TGTGCCAGTAGTTTTAGGACATCCGGTGGGGACACTGAAGCTTTCTTT. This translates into CASSFRTSGGDTEAFF.

The CDR3 sequence: CASRDRGLSYEQYF. CDR3 sequence (DNA): TGTGCCTCGAGAGACAGGGGGCTATCCTACGAGCAGTACTTC. The chain couples TRBV30 to TRBJ2-7; 10 nucleotides align to TRBD1. The germline CDR1 and CDR2 sequences are GTSNPN and SVGIG (reference sequence). The junction had 7 bases not matched to a gene; V was cut back by 7 bases and J by 1 base. CDR3 length: 14 amino acids.

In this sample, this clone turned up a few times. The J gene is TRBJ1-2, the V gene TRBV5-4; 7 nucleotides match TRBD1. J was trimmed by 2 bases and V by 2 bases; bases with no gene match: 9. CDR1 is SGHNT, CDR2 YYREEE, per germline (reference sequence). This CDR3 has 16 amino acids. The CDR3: CASSLRGGERNYGYTF. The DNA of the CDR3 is TGTGCCAGCAGCTTACGAGGGGGCGAGCGAAACTATGGCTACACCTTC.

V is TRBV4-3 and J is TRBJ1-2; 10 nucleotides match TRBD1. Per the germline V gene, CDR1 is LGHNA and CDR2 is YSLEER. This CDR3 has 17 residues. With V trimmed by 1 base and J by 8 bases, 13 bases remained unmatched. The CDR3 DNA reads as TGCGCCAGCAGCCAAGTATACCCGACAGGGGGCTATAACGGCTACACCTTC. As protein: CASSQVYPTGGYNGYTF.

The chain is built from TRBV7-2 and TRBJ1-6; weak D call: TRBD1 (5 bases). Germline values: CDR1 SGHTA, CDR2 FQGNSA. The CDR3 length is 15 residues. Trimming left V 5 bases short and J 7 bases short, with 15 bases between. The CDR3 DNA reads TGTGCCAGCAGCCTCCCCTACGGGGGAAATTCACCCCTCCACTTT. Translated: CASSLPYGGNSPLHF. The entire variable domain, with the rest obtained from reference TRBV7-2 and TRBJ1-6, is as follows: GAGVSQSPSNKVTEKGKDVELRCDPISGHTALYWYRQSLGQGLEFLIYFQGNSAPDKSGLPSDRFSAERTGGSVSTLTIQRTQQEDSAVYLCASSLPYGGNSPLHFGNGTRLTVT.

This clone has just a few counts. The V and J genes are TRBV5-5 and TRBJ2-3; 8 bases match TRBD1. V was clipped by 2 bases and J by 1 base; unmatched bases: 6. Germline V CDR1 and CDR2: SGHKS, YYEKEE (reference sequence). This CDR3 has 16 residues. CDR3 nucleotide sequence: TGTGCCAGCAGCTTACCTATACAGGGGGGCACAGATACGCAGTATTTT. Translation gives CASSLPIQGGTDTQYF.

In DNA form, the CDR3 reads TGTGCCAGTAGCCTTATACATTGGGGAGCTAATCAGCCCCAGCATTTT. Its protein is CASSLIHWGANQPQHF. The V gene is TRBV19, the J gene TRBJ1-5; D gene unclear. CDR3 length: 16 residues. CDR1 is LNHDA and CDR2 is SQIVND in the germline V gene (reference sequence). Trimming pared 6 bases from V and 4 bases from J, leaving 19 bases between.

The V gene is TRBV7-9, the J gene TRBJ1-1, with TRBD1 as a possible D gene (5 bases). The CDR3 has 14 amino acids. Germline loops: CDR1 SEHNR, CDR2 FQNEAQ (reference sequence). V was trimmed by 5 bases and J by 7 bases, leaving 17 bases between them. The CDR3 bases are TGTGCCAGCAGCGCAGGGTCGGTTAAAGGTGAAGCTTTCTTT. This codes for CASSAGSVKGEAFF.

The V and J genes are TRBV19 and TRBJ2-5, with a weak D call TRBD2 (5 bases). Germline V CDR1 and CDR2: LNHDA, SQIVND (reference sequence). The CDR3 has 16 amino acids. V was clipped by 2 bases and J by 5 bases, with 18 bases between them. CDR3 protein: CASSIRTAAPGETQYF. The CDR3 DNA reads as TGTGCCAGTAGTATAAGAACGGCCGCCCCGGGGGAGACCCAGTACTTC.

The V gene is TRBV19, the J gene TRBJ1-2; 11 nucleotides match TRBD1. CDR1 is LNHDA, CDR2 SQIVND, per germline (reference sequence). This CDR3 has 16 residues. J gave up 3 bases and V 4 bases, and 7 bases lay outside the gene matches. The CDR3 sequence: CASSTQGQGADYGYTF. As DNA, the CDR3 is TGTGCCAGTAGTACCCAAGGACAGGGGGCGGACTATGGCTACACCTTC. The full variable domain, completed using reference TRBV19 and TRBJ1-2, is DGGITQSPKYLFRKEGQNVTLSCEQNLNHDAMYWYRQDPGQGLRLIYYSQIVNDFQKGDIAEGYSVSREKKESFPLTVTSAQKNPTAFYLCASSTQGQGADYGYTFGSGTRLTVV.

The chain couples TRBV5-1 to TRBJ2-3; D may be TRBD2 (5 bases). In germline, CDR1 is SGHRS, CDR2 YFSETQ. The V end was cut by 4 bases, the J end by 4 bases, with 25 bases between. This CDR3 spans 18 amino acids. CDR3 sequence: CASSQKWWEKEGSDTQYF. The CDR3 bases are TGCGCCAGCAGCCAGAAGTGGTGGGAGAAAGAGGGTTCAGATACGCAGTATTTT.

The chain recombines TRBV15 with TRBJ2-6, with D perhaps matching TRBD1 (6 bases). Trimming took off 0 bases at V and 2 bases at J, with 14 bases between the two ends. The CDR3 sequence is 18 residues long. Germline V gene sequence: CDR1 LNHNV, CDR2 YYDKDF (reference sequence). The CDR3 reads CATSRDLGANTGANVLTF. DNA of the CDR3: TGTGCCACCAGCAGAGATCTGGGGGCAAACACTGGGGCCAACGTCCTGACTTTC.

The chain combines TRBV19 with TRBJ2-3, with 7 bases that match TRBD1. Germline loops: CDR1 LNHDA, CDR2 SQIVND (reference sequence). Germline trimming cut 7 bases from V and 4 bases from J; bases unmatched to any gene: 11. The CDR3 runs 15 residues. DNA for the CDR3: TGTGCCAGTATGGGTGAGTTAGGGGGCGCAGATACGCAGTATTTT. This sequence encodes CASMGELGGADTQYF.

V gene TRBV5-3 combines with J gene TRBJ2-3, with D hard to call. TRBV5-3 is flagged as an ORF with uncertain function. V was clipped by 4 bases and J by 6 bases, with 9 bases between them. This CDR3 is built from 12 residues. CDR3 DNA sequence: TGTGCCAGAAGCCGATCACGGGATACGCAGTATTTT. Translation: CARSRSRDTQYF.